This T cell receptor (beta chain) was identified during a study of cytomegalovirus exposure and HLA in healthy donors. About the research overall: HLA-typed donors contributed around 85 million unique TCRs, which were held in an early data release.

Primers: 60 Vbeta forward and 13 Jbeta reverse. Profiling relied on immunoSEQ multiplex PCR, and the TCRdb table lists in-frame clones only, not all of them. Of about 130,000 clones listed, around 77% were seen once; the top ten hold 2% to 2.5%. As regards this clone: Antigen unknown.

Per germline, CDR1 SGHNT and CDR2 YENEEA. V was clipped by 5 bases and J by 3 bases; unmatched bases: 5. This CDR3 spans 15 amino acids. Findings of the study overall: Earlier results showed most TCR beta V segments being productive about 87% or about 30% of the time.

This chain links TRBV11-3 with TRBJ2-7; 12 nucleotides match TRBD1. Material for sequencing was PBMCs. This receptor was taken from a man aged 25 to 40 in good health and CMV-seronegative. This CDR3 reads CASSEGTGGIYEQYF. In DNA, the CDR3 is TGTGCCAGCAGCGAAGGGACAGGGGGCATCTACGAGCAGTACTTC.